This TCR beta chain came from a study of CD8+CD57+ T cells in acquired aplastic anemia. About the study: Across the sorted CD4+ and CD8+ cells, DNA amounts averaged about 3 ug.

Broader study findings: Controls did not differ significantly from patients in CD8+ Simpson's diversity. In common between the patients and the controls were around 30 CD8+ CDR3 sequences.

This clonotype was detected once. What it binds is unknown. CDR3 and TCR beta VDJ profiling relied on genomic DNA as the template. One entry per CDR3 protein results from TCRdb running MiXCR on the reads. The sample records roughly 160,000 distinct CDR3 sequences, 63% being singletons. Germline assignment: CDR1 SEHNR and CDR2 FQNEAQ (reference sequence). V lost 10 bases, J lost 1 base, and 13 bases lay in between. The CDR3 has 13 residues. Sequencing used sorted CD4+, CD8+, or CD8+CD57+ T cells (not recorded which) from PBMCs. The V and J genes are TRBV7-9 and TRBJ1-1; D is uncertain. This clonotype was sampled from a human donor in good health. In DNA, the CDR3 is TGTGCCACCCTTTCGGCCGAGAACACTGAAGCTTTCTTT. It codes for CATLSAENTEAFF.